Below, one TCR beta chain is given with its context. Its target is not known. This entry is derived from a study of PD-1 blockade in classical Hodgkin lymphoma. Findings and limits, study-wide: Reports indicated that newly diagnosed patients had lower baseline TCR diversity than healthy donors did.

The CDR3 is made up of 16 amino acids. CDR1 and CDR2 from the germline V gene are LGHNA and YNFKEQ. Trimming took off 0 bases at V and 3 bases at J, with 14 bases between the two ends. Here immunoSEQ multiplex PCR was the method, and the copy in TCRdb shows in-frame clones only, minus some. The sample lists 12,000 or so clones, approximately 84% occurring once. Each patient relapsed following autologous stem cell transplantation, and prior brentuximab vedotin exposure differed. The receptor was isolated from a human donor with classical Hodgkin lymphoma. This chain uses TRBV4-2 with TRBJ1-2; D remains ambiguous. The sequencing here drew on peripheral blood mononuclear cells (PBMCs), taken at baseline. CDR3 sequence reads: CASSQEEGWYDYGYTF. The CDR3 nucleotides are TGTGCCAGCAGCCAAGAGGAGGGCTGGTACGACTATGGCTACACCTTC.